The clone carrying this T cell receptor (beta chain) was detected a few times. These data belong to a study of radiotherapy plus CTLA-4 blockade in lung cancer. The wider study: 15% to 20% of patients responded objectively, and roughly 30% achieved disease control.

Here immunoSEQ multiplex PCR was the method, and the copy in TCRdb shows in-frame clones only, minus some. The sample yields some 110,000 clones, approximately 80% seen once. Focal radiation plus CTLA-4 blockade with ipilimumab was given to patients with chemo-refractory metastatic non-small-cell lung cancer. The CDR3 has 14 amino acids. The junction had 5 bases not matched to a gene; V was cut back by 5 bases and J by 4 bases. Germline CDR1 and CDR2: MNHNS and SASEGT. The specimen was peripheral blood, collected from a patient treated with radiotherapy plus ipilimumab. This sequence was found in a human donor with non-small cell lung cancer that progressed on radiotherapy plus ipilimumab. Some clones in this sample may be carry-over from other donors' samples. The chain uses TRBV6-1 and TRBJ1-3, with 7 bases identical to TRBD1. CDR3 sequence: CASSIGTVGNTIYF. DNA for the CDR3: TGTGCCAGCAGTATAGGGACAGTCGGAAACACCATATATTTT.